This TCR beta chain is drawn from a study of blood T cell repertoires in COVID-19. In the study overall: Both acute and convalescent COVID-19 samples were obtained from the United States, Italy and Spain. The cDNA or gDNA used as material had been derived from T cells, B-cell-depleted T cells, or PBMCs.

Only a few counts were recorded for this clone. Per the study methods: Amplification of reference gene primers provided the estimated nucleated cell counts. Repertoires were generated with immunoSEQ multiplex PCR, while TCRdb's copy carries only in-frame clones and drops some. V and J calls and clone size are as listed in that table; D and trimming were resolved from the DNA. The data contain 20,000 or so clones, about 87% of them singletons. Germline-derived CDR1 and CDR2 are SEHNR and FQNEAQ (reference sequence). Deletions cut 0 bases from V and 6 bases from J, with 12 bases between. The CDR3 covers 14 residues.

J is TRBJ2-7 and V is TRBV7-9; tentatively, D is TRBD1 (5 bases). The sequence came from a human donor in a cohort sampled during active COVID-19. The sequenced material came from peripheral blood. DNA of the CDR3: TGTGCCAGCAGCTTAGCAGGGGTCAACCCCGAGCAGTACTTC. Amino acid sequence: CASSLAGVNPEQYF.